A single sample gave rise to the 17 T cell receptor beta chains below, sequenced in a study of beta chain features in type 1 diabetes. Study-level points and caveats: When Type 1 diabetes patients were examined, their TCRB CDR3s proved moderately but significantly shorter in all four CD4+ subsets.

Expressed TCRB transcripts were sequenced, since all the RNA that had been isolated was reverse transcribed. TCRdb's table, derived via immunoSEQ multiplex PCR, lists solely in-frame clones and lacks some. The table has roughly 700,000 clones, around 15% seen once. These receptors have no identified antigens. Sample: naive CD4+ T cells from blood. The receptors stem from a man younger than 30 with type 1 diabetes.

V is TRBV2 and J is TRBJ1-5, with D tentatively TRBD1 (6 bases). There are 15 residues in the CDR3. Trimming cost V 6 bases and J 0 bases, with 12 bases left between them. Germline V gene sequence: CDR1 SNHLY, CDR2 FYNNEI. The chain's CDR3 is CASRGQPYSNQPQHF. DNA of the CDR3: TGTGCCAGCAGGGGACAACCGTATAGCAATCAGCCCCAGCATTTT.

This clone was seen a few times. The rearrangement uses TRBV4-1 and TRBJ2-7; TRBD1 aligns across 7 bases. V lost 1 base to trimming and J lost 0 bases; unmatched junction nucleotides: 6. The germline gives CDR1 MGHRA, CDR2 YSYEKL. The CDR3 is 16 amino acids. The CDR3 DNA sequence: TGCGCCAGCAGCCAAGGTGGACAGGTGAGCTCCTACGAGCAGTACTTC. As protein: CASSQGGQVSSYEQYF.

This clone was detected a few times. This chain joins TRBV14 and TRBJ2-7, with D unresolved. V was shortened by 0 bases and J by 4 bases, with 13 bases between the two germline ends. The V gene's germline CDR1 is SGHDN and CDR2 FVKESK. This CDR3 region has 15 residues. The CDR3 sequence: CASSQDLVRAYEQYF. In DNA, the CDR3 is TGTGCCAGCAGCCAAGATCTCGTTAGGGCGTACGAGCAGTACTTC.

This clone has a handful of counts. The sample carries other DNA sequences with the same CDR3. The chain recombines TRBV5-1 with TRBJ2-7; maybe TRBD2 (5 bases). Between the trimmed V and J ends, which lost 0 bases and 4 bases, there was a span of 8 bases. In germline, CDR1 is SGHRS, CDR2 YFSETQ. CDR3 size: 13 residues. CDR3 in DNA: TGCGCCAGCAGCTTGGAGGCGGGTTACGAGCAGTACTTC. This sequence encodes CASSLEAGYEQYF.

This clone was counted between two and nine times. This chain uses TRBV25-1 with TRBJ2-7; 8 positions match TRBD2. Trimming removed 1 base from V and 2 bases from J; junction bases left unmatched: 1. Germline V gene lookup returns CDR1 MGHDK and CDR2 SYGVNS. The CDR3 totals 14 residues. CDR3 sequence reads: CASSESGGPYEQYF. The CDR3, as DNA: TGTGCCAGCAGTGAATCGGGGGGGCCCTACGAGCAGTACTTC.

The chain employs TRBV4-1 and TRBJ2-7; D gene uncertain. V lost 4 bases and J lost 0, with 7 bases in between. Germline V gives CDR1 MGHRA, CDR2 YSYEKL. The CDR3 totals 13 residues. The DNA of the CDR3 is TGCGCCAGCAGCCGGGGAAGCTCCTACGAGCAGTACTTC. Its protein is CASSRGSSYEQYF.

This rearrangement joins TRBV30 to TRBJ1-3; unclear D gene. The CDR3 is 14 residues long. V dropped 3 bases and J dropped 4 bases, with 13 bases sitting between them. From germline, CDR1 is GTSNPN and CDR2 SVGIG (reference sequence). Written as DNA, the CDR3 is TGTGCCTGGAGCGTAGTGTCTACGGGAAACACCATATATTTT. Translation: CAWSVVSTGNTIYF.

This chain links TRBV7-2 with TRBJ2-5, with 7 bases fitting TRBD2. Germline loops: CDR1 SGHTA, CDR2 FQGNSA. Trimming took 3 bases from V and 3 from J; bases not matched to a gene: 19. This CDR3 contains 19 residues. CDR3 region: CASSFMPPSFVGGEETQYF. Written as DNA, the CDR3 is TGTGCCAGCAGCTTCATGCCCCCCTCTTTCGTGGGGGGGGAAGAGACCCAGTACTTC.

This clone was seen a few times. V and J are TRBV7-9 and TRBJ1-1; D is perhaps TRBD1 (6 bases). Trimming shortened V by 5 bases and J by 6 bases, and 19 bases separated the two germline ends. Germline loops: CDR1 SEHNR, CDR2 FQNEAQ (reference sequence). The CDR3 is made up of 15 amino acids. The CDR3 bases are TGTGCCAGCAGCATTAAAGCAGGGGTGAGGGCTGAAGCTTTCTTT. It encodes CASSIKAGVRAEAFF.

In its sample, this clone was seen a few times. V and J are TRBV19 and TRBJ2-1; the match to TRBD2 covers 7 bases. J lost 6 bases, V lost 5 bases, and 16 bases had no gene match. Germline values: CDR1 LNHDA, CDR2 SQIVND (reference sequence). The CDR3 is made up of 17 amino acids. For the CDR3, the DNA is TGTGCCAGTAGTCTGACCCTTGGGAGCGGGGTCGGCAATGAGCAGTTCTTC. This encodes CASSLTLGSGVGNEQFF. Complete variable domain (other parts from reference TRBV19 and TRBJ2-1): DGGITQSPKYLFRKEGQNVTLSCEQNLNHDAMYWYRQDPGQGLRLIYYSQIVNDFQKGDIAEGYSVSREKKESFPLTVTSAQKNPTAFYLCASSLTLGSGVGNEQFFGPGTRLTVL.

This clone was seen a handful of times. The chain is built from TRBV5-1 and TRBJ2-5; weak D call: TRBD1 (6 bases). Germline CDR1 is SGHRS and CDR2 is YFSETQ. The CDR3 runs to 14 residues. V shed 4 bases and J shed 2 bases, with 12 bases lying between them. CDR3 in DNA: TGCGCCAGCAGCCCTGTACAGGGTCAAGAGACCCAGTACTTC. Its protein is CASSPVQGQETQYF.

The V and J genes are TRBV18 and TRBJ1-1; D gene unclear. The V end lost 6 bases, the J end lost 4 bases, and 15 bases lay between the germline ends. Germline lookup yields CDR1 KGHSH and CDR2 LQKENI. The CDR3 is 14 residues long. The chain's CDR3 is CASSPLWGSTEAFF. The DNA for the CDR3 is TGTGCCAGCTCCCCTTTATGGGGATCCACTGAAGCTTTCTTT.

This clone has more than one count but fewer than ten. This chain joins TRBV5-4 and TRBJ2-6; D unresolved. V was cut by 2 bases and J by 4 bases, with 10 bases left in between. Per the germline V gene, CDR1 is SGHNT and CDR2 is YYREEE (reference sequence). This CDR3 is built from 15 residues. Written as DNA, the CDR3 is TGTGCCAGCAGCTTCGATACCGGGGGGGCCAACGTCCTGACTTTC. Its protein is CASSFDTGGANVLTF.

As DNA, the CDR3 is TGTGCCAGCAGTGAATTCACGGGGTATGGCTACACCTTC. It specifies CASSEFTGYGYTF. The chain employs TRBV2 and TRBJ1-2; D unresolved. Germline loops: CDR1 SNHLY, CDR2 FYNNEI. Trimming stripped 2 bases from V and 5 bases from J, with 9 bases between. The CDR3 spans 13 residues.

This chain connects TRBV28 to TRBJ2-5, with D perhaps matching TRBD1 (7 bases). V was shortened by 3 bases and J by 5 bases, with 13 bases between the two germline ends. Germline V CDR1 and CDR2: MDHEN, SYDVKM. The CDR3 sequence is 14 residues long. In DNA form, the CDR3 reads TGTGCCAGCAGTTTGACAGGGAGGAGGGAGACCCAGTACTTC. It is translated as CASSLTGRRETQYF.

This rearrangement joins TRBV25-1 to TRBJ2-1; D ambiguous. Trimming took 6 bases from V and 6 from J, leaving 6 bases between them. Germline CDR1 is MGHDK and CDR2 is SYGVNS. This CDR3 is 11 amino acids long. CDR3: CASRGGNEQFF. The CDR3 coding sequence is TGTGCCAGCAGAGGCGGCAATGAGCAGTTCTTC. The full variable domain, its missing parts supplied by reference TRBV25-1 and TRBJ2-1, is EADIYQTPRYLVIGTGKKITLECSQTMGHDKMYWYQQDPGMELHLIHYSYGVNSTEKGDLSSESTVSRIRTEHFPLTLESARPSHTSQYLCASRGGNEQFFGPGTRLTVL.

The chain has TRBV29-1 and TRBJ1-2; tentative D call: TRBD1 (5 bases). CDR1 and CDR2 from the germline V gene are SQVTM and ANQGSEA. The CDR3 loop spans 12 amino acids. Trimming removed 5 bases from V and 8 bases from J, with 15 bases in between. This CDR3 is CSVQSRVEGYTF. Here the CDR3 DNA reads TGCAGCGTTCAAAGCAGGGTGGAGGGCTACACCTTC.